The rows below give T cell receptor beta chains drawn from one sample of a study of blood T cell repertoires in COVID-19. Generated by immunoSEQ multiplex PCR, the TCRdb table keeps only in-frame clones and is missing some. This sample has about 200,000 clones, with 80% to 90% found just once. Sequencing was performed on peripheral blood. The receptors were gathered from a man aged 50 or older with acute or convalescent COVID-19. The CDR3 runs from the conserved cysteine through the conserved F or W. The order of the fields is D gene, clone size, J gene, V gene, CDR3 protein, CDR3 DNA. D genes are given only for firm matches. The size of a clone is reported for some rows only, either as once, few or many, or as a class for expanded clones.

TRBD1,NA,TRBJ1-6,TRBV18,CASSPAITGESPLHF,TGTGCCAGCTCACCAGCGATCACAGGGGAATCACCCCTCCACTTT
NA,NA,TRBJ2-1,TRBV19,CASSIGGGSYNEQFF,TGTGCCAGTAGTATAGGAGGGGGTTCCTACAATGAGCAGTTCTTC
TRBD1,NA,TRBJ1-2,TRBV29-1,CSVVRMDRARDYGYTF,TGCAGCGTTGTGCGGATGGACAGGGCTAGGGACTATGGCTACACCTTC
NA,NA,TRBJ1-1,TRBV3-1/TRBV3-2,CASSHRGRRTEAFF,TGTGCCAGCAGCCACAGGGGCCGTCGGACTGAAGCTTTCTTT
TRBD1,NA,TRBJ2-7,TRBV29-1,CSAEGQGYEQYF,TGCAGCGCCGAGGGACAGGGCTACGAGCAGTACTTC
NA,NA,TRBJ1-3,TRBV5-6,CASSFGSGNTIYF,TGTGCCAGCAGCTTCGGCTCTGGAAACACCATATATTTT
TRBD1,NA,TRBJ2-1,TRBV6-6,CASSYSKDRGGDEQFF,TGTGCCAGCAGTTACTCGAAGGACAGGGGGGGTGATGAGCAGTTCTTC
NA,once,TRBJ1-3,TRBV15,CATSEAASGNTIYF,TGTGCCACCAGCGAGGCAGCCTCTGGAAACACCATATATTTT
TRBD1,NA,TRBJ1-1,TRBV5-1,CASSFQGASTEAFF,TGCGCCAGCAGCTTTCAGGGGGCTTCGACTGAAGCTTTCTTT
TRBD2,NA,TRBJ2-4,TRBV2,CASSDFSSGDKNIQYF,TGTGCCAGCAGTGATTTCTCTAGCGGGGACAAAAACATTCAGTACTTC
TRBD1,NA,TRBJ1-2,TRBV19,CASSRTGDNYGYTF,TGTGCCAGTAGTCGAACAGGGGATAACTATGGCTACACCTTC
TRBD1,once,TRBJ1-6,TRBV18,CASSADRDNSPLHF,TGTGCCAGCTCTGCGGACAGGGACAATTCACCCCTCCACTTT
NA,NA,TRBJ2-1,TRBV6-5,CASILQGLGNEQFF,TGTGCCAGCATCCTGCAGGGGCTGGGCAATGAGCAGTTCTTC
TRBD1,few,TRBJ1-2,TRBV14,CASSDLAGGLGYTF,TGTGCCAGCAGCGATCTTGCAGGGGGACTTGGCTACACCTTC
NA,NA,TRBJ1-3,TRBV7-9,CASSLVAVSGNTIYF,TGTGCCAGCAGCTTAGTGGCGGTCTCTGGAAACACCATATATTTT
NA,NA,TRBJ2-1,TRBV6-5,CASSYGSWRGWVEQFF,TGTGCCAGCAGTTACGGGTCTTGGCGGGGCTGGGTTGAGCAGTTCTTC
NA,NA,TRBJ1-5,TRBV5-5,CASSPGELRSNQPQHF,TGTGCCAGCAGCCCCGGTGAATTGCGGAGCAATCAGCCCCAGCATTTT
NA,few,TRBJ2-3,TRBV7-9,CASSLVSAGGRDTQYF,TGTGCCAGCAGCTTAGTTTCGGCAGGGGGGAGAGATACGCAGTATTTT
TRBD1,few,TRBJ1-3,TRBV6-1,CASSEAQGAEGNTIYF,TGTGCCAGCAGTGAAGCTCAGGGGGCGGAAGGAAACACCATATATTTT
NA,once,TRBJ1-5,TRBV2,CASTNDRKGQPQHF,TGTGCCAGCACCAATGACAGGAAGGGGCAGCCCCAGCATTTT
TRBD1,once,TRBJ1-1,TRBV10-3,CAISPSTGENTEAFF,TGTGCCATCAGTCCCTCGACAGGGGAGAACACTGAAGCTTTCTTT
NA,NA,TRBJ2-3,TRBV2,CASSRTGSTDTQYF,TGTGCCAGCAGCCGGACGGGAAGCACAGATACGCAGTATTTT
TRBD1,NA,TRBJ1-5,TRBV7-2,CASSLAGGQLNQPQHF,TGTGCCAGCAGCTTAGCTGGGGGACAGCTCAATCAGCCCCAGCATTTT
NA,NA,TRBJ2-3,TRBV19,CASTGLRTDTQYF,TGTGCCAGTACGGGACTCCGCACAGATACGCAGTATTTT
TRBD2,NA,TRBJ2-3,TRBV5-1,CASSYLAGPSTDTQYF,TGCGCCAGCAGCTACCTAGCGGGTCCTAGCACAGATACGCAGTATTTT
NA,NA,TRBJ1-2,TRBV12-3/TRBV12-4,CASSPLFYGYTF,TGTGCCAGCAGCCCCCTCTTCTATGGCTACACCTTC
TRBD1,NA,TRBJ1-2,TRBV5-6,CASSFYQTGARPNYGYTF,TGTGCCAGCAGCTTCTATCAAACAGGGGCCAGACCGAACTATGGCTACACCTTC